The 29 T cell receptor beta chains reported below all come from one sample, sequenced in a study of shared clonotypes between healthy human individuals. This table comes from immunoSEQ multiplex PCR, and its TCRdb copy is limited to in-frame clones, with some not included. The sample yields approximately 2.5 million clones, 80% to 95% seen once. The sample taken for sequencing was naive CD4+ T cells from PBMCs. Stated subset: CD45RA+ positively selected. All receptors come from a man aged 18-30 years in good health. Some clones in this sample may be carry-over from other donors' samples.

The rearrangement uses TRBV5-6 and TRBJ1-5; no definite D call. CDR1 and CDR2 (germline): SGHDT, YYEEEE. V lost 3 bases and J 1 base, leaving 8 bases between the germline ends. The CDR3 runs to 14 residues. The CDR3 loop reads CASSSRWSNQPQHF. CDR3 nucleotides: TGTGCCAGCAGCTCACGTTGGAGCAATCAGCCCCAGCATTTT.

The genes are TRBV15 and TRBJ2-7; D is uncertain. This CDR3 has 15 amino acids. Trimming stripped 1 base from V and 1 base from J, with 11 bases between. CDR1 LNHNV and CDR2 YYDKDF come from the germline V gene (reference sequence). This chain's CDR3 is CATSRVGGASYEQYF. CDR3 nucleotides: TGTGCCACCAGCAGAGTCGGCGGAGCATCCTACGAGCAGTACTTC.

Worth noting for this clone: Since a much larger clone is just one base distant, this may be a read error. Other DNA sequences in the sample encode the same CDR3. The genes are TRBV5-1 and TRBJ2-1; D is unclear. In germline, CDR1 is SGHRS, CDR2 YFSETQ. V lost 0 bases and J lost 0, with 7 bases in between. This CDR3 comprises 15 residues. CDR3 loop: CASSLGGSSYNEQFF. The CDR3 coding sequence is TGCGCCAGCAGCTTGGGCGGCAGCTCCTACAATGAGCAGTTCTTC.

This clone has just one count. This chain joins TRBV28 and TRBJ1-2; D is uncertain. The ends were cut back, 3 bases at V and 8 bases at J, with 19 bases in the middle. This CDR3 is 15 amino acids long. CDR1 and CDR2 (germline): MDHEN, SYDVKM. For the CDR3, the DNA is TGTGCCAGCAGTTTTCCCGGGATCGGATCCCACGGCTACACCTTC. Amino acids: CASSFPGIGSHGYTF.

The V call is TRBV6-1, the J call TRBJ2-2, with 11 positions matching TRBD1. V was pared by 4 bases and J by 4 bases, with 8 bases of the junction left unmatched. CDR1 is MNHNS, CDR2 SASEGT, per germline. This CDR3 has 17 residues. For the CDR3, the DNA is TGTGCCAGCAGTGCCAAAGCCGGGACAGGGGGCACCGGGGAGCTGTTTTTT. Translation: CASSAKAGTGGTGELFF.

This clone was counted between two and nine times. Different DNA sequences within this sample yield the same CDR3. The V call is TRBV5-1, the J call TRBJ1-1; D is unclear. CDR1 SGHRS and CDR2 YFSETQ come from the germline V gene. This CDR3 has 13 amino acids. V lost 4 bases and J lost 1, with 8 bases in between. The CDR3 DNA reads TGCGCCAGCAGCCTTCCTCCGAACACTGAAGCTTTCTTT. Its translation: CASSLPPNTEAFF. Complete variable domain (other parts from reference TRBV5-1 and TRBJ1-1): KAGVTQTPRYLIKTRGQQVTLSCSPISGHRSVSWYQQTPGQGLQFLFEYFSETQRNKGNFPGRFSGRQFSNSRSEMNVSTLELGDSALYLCASSLPPNTEAFFGQGTRLTVV.

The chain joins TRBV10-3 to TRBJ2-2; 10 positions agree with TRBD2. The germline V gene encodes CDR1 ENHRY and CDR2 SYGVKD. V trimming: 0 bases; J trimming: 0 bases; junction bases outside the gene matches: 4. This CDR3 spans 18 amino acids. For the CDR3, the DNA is TGTGCCATCAGTGAGTCTCCGGGACTAGCGACGAACACCGGGGAGCTGTTTTTT. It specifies CAISESPGLATNTGELFF.

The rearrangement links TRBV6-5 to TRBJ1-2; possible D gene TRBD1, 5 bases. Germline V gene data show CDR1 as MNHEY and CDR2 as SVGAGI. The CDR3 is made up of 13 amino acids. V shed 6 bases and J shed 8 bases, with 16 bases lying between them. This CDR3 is CASRLPGTRGYTF. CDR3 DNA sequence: TGTGCCAGCAGGCTCCCGGGGACTCGGGGCTACACCTTC.

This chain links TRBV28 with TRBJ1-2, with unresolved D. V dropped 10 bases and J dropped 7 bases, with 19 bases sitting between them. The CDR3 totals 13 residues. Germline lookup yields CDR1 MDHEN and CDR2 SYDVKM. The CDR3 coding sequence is TGTGCCACCCAAACTGGGTTTCCACTTGGCTACACCTTC. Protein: CATQTGFPLGYTF.

The CDR3 nucleotides are TGTGCCAGCCACGGACTTCTCTACGAGCAGTACTTC. Amino acid sequence: CASHGLLYEQYF. This sequence joins TRBV2 and TRBJ2-7; TRBD2 is a possible D gene (5 bases). V lost 8 bases, J lost 3 bases, and 11 bases lay in between. CDR3 length: 12 amino acids. Germline V gene lookup returns CDR1 SNHLY and CDR2 FYNNEI. Full variable domain (missing parts from reference TRBV2 and TRBJ2-7): EPEVTQTPSHQVTQMGQEVILRCVPISNHLYFYWYRQILGQKVEFLVSFYNNEISEKSEIFDDQFSVERPDGSNFTLKIRSTKLEDSAMYFCASHGLLYEQYFGPGTRLTVT.

CDR3 region: CASSEGRRVGDGNQPQHF. DNA of the CDR3: TGTGCCAGCAGTGAAGGCCGCAGGGTGGGGGATGGCAATCAGCCCCAGCATTTT. The chain combines TRBV2 with TRBJ1-5; D possibly corresponds to TRBD1 (5 bases). There are 18 residues in the CDR3. V gave up 1 base and J gave up 2 bases, with 18 bases separating them. Germline assignment: CDR1 SNHLY and CDR2 FYNNEI.

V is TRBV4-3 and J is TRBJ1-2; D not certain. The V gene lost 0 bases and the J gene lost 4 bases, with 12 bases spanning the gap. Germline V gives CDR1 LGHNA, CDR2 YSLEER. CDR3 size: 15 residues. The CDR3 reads CASSQEREQTYGYTF. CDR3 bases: TGCGCCAGCAGCCAAGAACGGGAACAGACCTATGGCTACACCTTC.

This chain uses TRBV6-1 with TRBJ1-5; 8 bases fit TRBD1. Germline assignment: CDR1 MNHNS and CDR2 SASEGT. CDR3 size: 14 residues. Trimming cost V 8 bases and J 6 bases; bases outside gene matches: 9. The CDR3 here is CASETGAEGQPQHF. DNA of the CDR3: TGTGCCAGCGAGACAGGGGCTGAAGGTCAGCCCCAGCATTTT.

For the CDR3, the DNA is TGTGCCAGCAGCCTCCACGTTTCGGGAAACACCATATATTTT. Encoded protein: CASSLHVSGNTIYF. The rearrangement joins TRBV11-2 to TRBJ1-3; D ambiguous. This CDR3 has 14 amino acids. The V end was cut by 5 bases, the J end by 4 bases, with 12 bases between. Germline V gene sequence: CDR1 SGHAT, CDR2 FQNNGV. Drawing the rest from reference TRBV11-2 and TRBJ1-3, the complete variable domain is EAGVAQSPRYKIIEKRQSVAFWCNPISGHATLYWYQQILGQGPKLLIQFQNNGVVDDSQLPKDRFSAERLKGVDSTLKIQPAKLEDSAVYLCASSLHVSGNTIYFGEGSWLTVV.

The DNA for the CDR3 is TGCGCCAGCAGCCATGGACGGACAGGATCTTTTTCCCGAGCTTTCTTT. Residues: CASSHGRTGSFSRAFF. The rearrangement joins TRBV4-1 to TRBJ1-1, with 7 bases that match TRBD1. Germline trimming cut 3 bases from V and 10 bases from J; bases unmatched to any gene: 17. Germline assignment: CDR1 MGHRA and CDR2 YSYEKL. The CDR3 extends over 16 amino acids.

The CDR3 nucleotides are TGTGCCAGCAGTTTACAGGACAGGGATAATTCACCCCTCCACTTT. Its translation: CASSLQDRDNSPLHF. The V gene is TRBV28, the J gene TRBJ1-6, with 8 bases that match TRBD1. The CDR3 sequence is 15 residues long. V shed 2 bases and J 5 bases; nucleotides not matched to a gene: 2. Germline-derived CDR1 and CDR2 are MDHEN and SYDVKM.

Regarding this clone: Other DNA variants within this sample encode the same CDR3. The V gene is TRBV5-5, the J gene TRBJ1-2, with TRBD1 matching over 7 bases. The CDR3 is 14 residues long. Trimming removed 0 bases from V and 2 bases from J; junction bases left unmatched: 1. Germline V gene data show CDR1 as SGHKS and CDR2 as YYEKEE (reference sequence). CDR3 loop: CASSLGQGNYGYTF. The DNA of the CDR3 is TGTGCCAGCAGCTTGGGACAGGGCAACTATGGCTACACCTTC.

CDR3 coding DNA: TGTGCCAGCTCACCAACAGGCAGGGGAGGTGCGCAGTACTTC. It specifies CASSPTGRGGAQYF. The V gene is TRBV18, the J gene TRBJ2-7; D may correspond to TRBD1 or TRBD2 (6 bases each). CDR3 length: 14 residues. Trimming removed 2 bases at V and 9 bases at J, with 17 bases between. Germline V gene sequence: CDR1 KGHSH, CDR2 LQKENI.

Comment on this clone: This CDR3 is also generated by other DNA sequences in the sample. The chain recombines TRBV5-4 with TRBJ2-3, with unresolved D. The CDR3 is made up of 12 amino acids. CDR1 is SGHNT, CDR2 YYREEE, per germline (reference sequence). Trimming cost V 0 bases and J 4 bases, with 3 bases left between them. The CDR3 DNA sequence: TGTGCCAGCAGCTTGGAAGCAGATACGCAGTATTTT. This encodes CASSLEADTQYF.

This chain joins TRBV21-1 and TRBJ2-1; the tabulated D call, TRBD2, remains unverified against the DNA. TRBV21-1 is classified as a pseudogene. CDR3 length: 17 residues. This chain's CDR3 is CASSFGLAGGSYNEQFF. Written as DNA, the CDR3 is TGTGCCAGCAGCTTTGGGCTAGCGGGAGGGTCCTACAATGAGCAGTTCTTC.

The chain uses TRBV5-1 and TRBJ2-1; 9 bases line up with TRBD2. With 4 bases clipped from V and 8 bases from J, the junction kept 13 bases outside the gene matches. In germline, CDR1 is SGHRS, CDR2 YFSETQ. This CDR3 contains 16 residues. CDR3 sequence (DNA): TGCGCCAGCAGCGCGAAGCCGGGACTAGCCACCGATGAGCAGTTCTTC. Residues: CASSAKPGLATDEQFF.

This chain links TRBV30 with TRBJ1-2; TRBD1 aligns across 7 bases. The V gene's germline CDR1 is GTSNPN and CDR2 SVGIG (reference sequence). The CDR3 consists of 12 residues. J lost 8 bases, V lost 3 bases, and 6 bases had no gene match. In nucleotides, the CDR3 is TGTGCCTGGAGCAATCAGGGGGGAGGCTACACCTTC. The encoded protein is CAWSNQGGGYTF.

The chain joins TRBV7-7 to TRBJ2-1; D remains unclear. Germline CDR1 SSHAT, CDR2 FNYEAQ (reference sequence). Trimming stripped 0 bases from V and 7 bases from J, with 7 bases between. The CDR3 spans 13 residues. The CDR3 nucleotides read TGTGCCAGCAGCTTAGCGGAGAGGAATGAGCAGTTCTTC. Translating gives CASSLAERNEQFF. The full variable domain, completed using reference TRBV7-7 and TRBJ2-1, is GAGVSQSPRYKVTKRGQDVTLRCDPISSHATLYWYQQALGQGPEFLTYFNYEAQPDKSGLPSDRFSAERPEGSISTLTIQRTEQRDSAMYRCASSLAERNEQFFGPGTRLTVL.

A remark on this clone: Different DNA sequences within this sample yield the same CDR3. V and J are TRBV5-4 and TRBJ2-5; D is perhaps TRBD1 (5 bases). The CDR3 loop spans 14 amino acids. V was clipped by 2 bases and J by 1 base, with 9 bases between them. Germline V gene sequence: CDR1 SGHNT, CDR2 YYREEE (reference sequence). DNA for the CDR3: TGTGCCAGCAGCTTCGGCCAGGGCCAAGAGACCCAGTACTTC. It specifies CASSFGQGQETQYF.

The CDR3, as DNA: TGTGCCACCAGCAGAGTGTCTAGCGGCACAGATACGCAGTATTTT. Translation: CATSRVSSGTDTQYF. The genes are TRBV15 and TRBJ2-3, with D possibly being TRBD2 (6 bases). Germline assignment: CDR1 LNHNV and CDR2 YYDKDF (reference sequence). This CDR3 is 15 amino acids long. The germline V and J ends were trimmed by 1 base and 1 base, with 9 bases remaining between them.

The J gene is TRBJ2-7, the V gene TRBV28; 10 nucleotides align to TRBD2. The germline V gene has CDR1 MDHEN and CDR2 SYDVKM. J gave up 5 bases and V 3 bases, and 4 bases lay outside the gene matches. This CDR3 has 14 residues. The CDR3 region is CASSFSGGRDEQYF. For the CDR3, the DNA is TGTGCCAGCAGTTTTAGCGGGGGGCGGGACGAGCAGTACTTC.

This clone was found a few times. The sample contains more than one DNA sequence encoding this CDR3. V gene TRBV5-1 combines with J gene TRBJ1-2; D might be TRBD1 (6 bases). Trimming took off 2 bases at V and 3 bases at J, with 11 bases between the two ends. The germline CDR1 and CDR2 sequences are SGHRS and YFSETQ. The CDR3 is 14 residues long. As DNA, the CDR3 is TGCGCCAGCAGCTTACAGGGAGGGGACTATGGCTACACCTTC. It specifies CASSLQGGDYGYTF.

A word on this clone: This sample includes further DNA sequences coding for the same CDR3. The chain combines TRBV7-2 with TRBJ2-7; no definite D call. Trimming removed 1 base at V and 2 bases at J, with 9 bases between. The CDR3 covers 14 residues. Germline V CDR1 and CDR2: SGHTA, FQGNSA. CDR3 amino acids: CASSLVSSTYEQYF. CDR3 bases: TGTGCCAGCAGCTTAGTTAGTTCTACCTACGAGCAGTACTTC.

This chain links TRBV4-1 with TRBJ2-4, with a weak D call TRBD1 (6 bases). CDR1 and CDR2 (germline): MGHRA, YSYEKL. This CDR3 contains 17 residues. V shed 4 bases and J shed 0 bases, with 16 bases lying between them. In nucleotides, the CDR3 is TGCGCCAGCAGCCCCGTAGGACAGAGTATAGCCAAAAACATTCAGTACTTC. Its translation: CASSPVGQSIAKNIQYF.